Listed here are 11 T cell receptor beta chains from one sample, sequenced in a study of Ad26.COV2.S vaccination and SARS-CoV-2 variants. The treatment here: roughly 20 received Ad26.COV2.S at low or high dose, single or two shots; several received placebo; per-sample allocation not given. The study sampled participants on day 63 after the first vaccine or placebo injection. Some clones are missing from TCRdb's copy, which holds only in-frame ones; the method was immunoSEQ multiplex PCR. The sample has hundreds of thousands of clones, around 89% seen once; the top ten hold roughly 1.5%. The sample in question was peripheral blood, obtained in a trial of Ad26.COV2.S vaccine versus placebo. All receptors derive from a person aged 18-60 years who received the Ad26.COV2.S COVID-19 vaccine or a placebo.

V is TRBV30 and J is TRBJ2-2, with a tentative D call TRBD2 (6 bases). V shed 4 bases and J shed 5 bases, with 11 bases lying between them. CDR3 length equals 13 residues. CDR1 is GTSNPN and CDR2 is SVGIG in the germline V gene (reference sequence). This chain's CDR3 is CAWNGGGTGELFF. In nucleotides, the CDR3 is TGTGCCTGGAACGGGGGTGGGACCGGGGAGCTGTTTTTT.

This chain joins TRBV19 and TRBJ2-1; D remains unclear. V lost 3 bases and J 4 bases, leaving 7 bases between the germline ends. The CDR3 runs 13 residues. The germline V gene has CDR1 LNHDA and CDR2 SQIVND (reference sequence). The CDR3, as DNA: TGTGCCAGTAGTATCCCCCCGTACAATGAGCAGTTCTTC. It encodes CASSIPPYNEQFF. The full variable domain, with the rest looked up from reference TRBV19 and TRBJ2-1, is DGGITQSPKYLFRKEGQNVTLSCEQNLNHDAMYWYRQDPGQGLRLIYYSQIVNDFQKGDIAEGYSVSREKKESFPLTVTSAQKNPTAFYLCASSIPPYNEQFFGPGTRLTVL.

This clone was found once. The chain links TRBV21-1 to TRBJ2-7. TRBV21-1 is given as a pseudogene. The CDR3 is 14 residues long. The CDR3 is CASSPIVRWNEQYF. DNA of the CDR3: TGTGCCAGCAGCCCTATCGTACGGTGGAACGAGCAGTACTTC.

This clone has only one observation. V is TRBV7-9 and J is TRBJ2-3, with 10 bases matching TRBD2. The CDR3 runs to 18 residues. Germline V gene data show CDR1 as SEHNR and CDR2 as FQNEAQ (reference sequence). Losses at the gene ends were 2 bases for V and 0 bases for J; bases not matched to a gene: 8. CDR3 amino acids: CASSLLAGDLFSTDTQYF. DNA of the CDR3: TGTGCCAGCAGCTTACTAGCGGGGGACCTCTTTAGCACAGATACGCAGTATTTT.

This chain's CDR3 is CASSLALGLAGVVEQFF. As DNA, the CDR3 is TGTGCCAGCAGCTTAGCGTTGGGACTAGCGGGAGTGGTGGAGCAGTTCTTC. The chain employs TRBV7-9 and TRBJ2-1; 14 bases line up with TRBD2. The CDR3 loop spans 17 amino acids. Germline values: CDR1 SEHNR, CDR2 FQNEAQ (reference sequence). The V gene end was trimmed by 0 bases and the J gene end by 10 bases; junction bases not matched to a gene: 8.

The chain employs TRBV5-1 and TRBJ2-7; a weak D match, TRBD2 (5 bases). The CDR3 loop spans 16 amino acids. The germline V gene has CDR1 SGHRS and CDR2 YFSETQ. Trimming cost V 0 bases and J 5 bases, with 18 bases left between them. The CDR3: CASSLVLSRTGDEQYF. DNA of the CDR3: TGCGCCAGCAGCTTGGTATTATCGCGGACTGGGGACGAGCAGTACTTC.

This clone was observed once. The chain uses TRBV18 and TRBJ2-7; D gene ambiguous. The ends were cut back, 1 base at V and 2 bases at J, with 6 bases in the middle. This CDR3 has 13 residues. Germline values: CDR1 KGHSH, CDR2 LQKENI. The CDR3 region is CASSPLRAYEQYF. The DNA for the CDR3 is TGTGCCAGCTCACCACTCCGGGCCTACGAGCAGTACTTC.

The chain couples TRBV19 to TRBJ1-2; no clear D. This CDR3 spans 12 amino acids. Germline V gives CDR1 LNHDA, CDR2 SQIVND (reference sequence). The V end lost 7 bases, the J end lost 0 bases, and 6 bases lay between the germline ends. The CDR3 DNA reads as TGTGCCAGTATGGCAACTAACTATGGCTACACCTTC. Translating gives CASMATNYGYTF.

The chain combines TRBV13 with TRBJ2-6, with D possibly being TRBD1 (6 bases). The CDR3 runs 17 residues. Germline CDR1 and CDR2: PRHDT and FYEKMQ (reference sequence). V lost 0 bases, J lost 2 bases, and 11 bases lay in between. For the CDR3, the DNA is TGTGCCAGCAGCTTAGGGGGGGCCTCCACTGGGGCCAACGTCCTGACTTTC. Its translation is CASSLGGASTGANVLTF.

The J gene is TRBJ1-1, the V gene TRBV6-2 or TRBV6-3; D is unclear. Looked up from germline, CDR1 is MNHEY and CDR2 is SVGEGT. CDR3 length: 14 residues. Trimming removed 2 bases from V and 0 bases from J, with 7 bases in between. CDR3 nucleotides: TGTGCCAGCAGTTACCGAGGAGTGAACACTGAAGCTTTCTTT. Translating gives CASSYRGVNTEAFF.

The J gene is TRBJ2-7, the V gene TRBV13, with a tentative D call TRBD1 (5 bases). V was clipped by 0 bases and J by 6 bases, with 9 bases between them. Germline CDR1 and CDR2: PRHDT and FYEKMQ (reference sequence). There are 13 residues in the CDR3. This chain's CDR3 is CASSLGQGGEQYF. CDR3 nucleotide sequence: TGTGCCAGCAGCTTAGGGCAGGGTGGCGAGCAGTACTTC.